Described below is a single T cell receptor (beta chain) sequence and its context. The entry originates in a study of T cell responses to AZD1222 COVID-19 vaccine. The CDR3 length is 12 residues. The V gene lost 9 bases and the J gene lost 4 bases, with 10 bases spanning the gap. Germline V lookup: CDR1 SNHLY, CDR2 FYNNEI. The data were produced by immunoSEQ multiplex PCR, yet TCRdb's version contains in-frame clones alone and is incomplete. The sample has some 180,000 clones; roughly 91% are singletons. The sequence was collected from an adult who received the MenACWY meningococcal vaccine as a control. The chain employs TRBV2 and TRBJ1-3, with D hard to call. This material consisted of peripheral blood, taken 28 days after the second dose of the MenACWY control vaccine. The CDR3 DNA is TGTGCCAGAAAGGGATCCGGAAACACCATATATTTT. Encoded protein: CARKGSGNTIYF.